This T cell receptor beta chain originates from a study of cytomegalovirus exposure and HLA in healthy donors. Germline assignment: CDR1 MNHEY and CDR2 SMNVEV (reference sequence). The CDR3 sequence is 16 residues long. Deletions cut 5 bases from V and 1 base from J, with 15 bases between. Study results and limitations: The study designated over 150 TCR beta chains cytomegalovirus-associated. Some V segments (TRBV6-2 and TRBV6-3 among them) were excluded as indistinguishable.

This clone appeared a few times. Its antigen is currently unknown. A multiplex PCR was run with 60 Vbeta primers and 13 Jbeta primers. Sequencing was performed with immunoSEQ multiplex PCR; in TCRdb, only in-frame clones are kept and a portion is missing. The table includes 150,000 to 200,000 clones, roughly four fifths detected once. The gene calls are TRBV27 and TRBJ1-5; D is possibly TRBD1 (5 bases). This TCR came from a female donor in good health and CMV-seronegative. The sample was PBMCs. This CDR3 is CASSRGGTGSNQPQHF. The CDR3 coding sequence is TGTGCCAGCAGTCGGGGAGGGACGGGAAGCAATCAGCCCCAGCATTTT.